Below, 27 T cell receptor beta chains from the same sample are listed, as sequenced in a study of blood T cells in healthy people across ages. Combining a sample-barcoded 5' primer with a J-beta primer mix, a second PCR ran for roughly 7 to 11 cycles. TCRdb fed the 5' RACE reads into MiXCR, producing one record per CDR3 protein. In the table there are around 990,000 distinct CDR3 sequences, more than 30% of which are singletons. Sequenced input: blood. All receptors come from a young man in good health.

This chain links TRBV27 with TRBJ2-3, with D perhaps TRBD1 (5 bases). Trimming removed 2 bases at V and 3 bases at J, with 12 bases between. The CDR3 is made up of 15 amino acids. Germline V gives CDR1 MNHEY, CDR2 SMNVEV (reference sequence). The CDR3 reads CASSLGAVITDTQYF. CDR3 nucleotides: TGTGCCAGCAGTTTAGGGGCAGTCATTACAGATACGCAGTATTTT.

The chain couples TRBV12-3 or TRBV12-4 to TRBJ2-2, with TRBD1 matching over 7 bases. After removal of 6 bases from V and 6 bases from J, the junction contained 7 bases not matched to a gene. This CDR3 comprises 14 residues. The CDR3 DNA follows: TGTGCCAGCAGCCCGACAGGGTTGGCCGGGGAGCTGTTTTTT. This codes for CASSPTGLAGELFF.

This clonotype was observed a few times. The rearrangement links TRBV9 to TRBJ1-1, with a weak D call TRBD1 (6 bases). The V end lost 0 bases, the J end lost 3 bases, and 6 bases lay between the germline ends. Germline V gene lookup returns CDR1 SGDLS and CDR2 YYNGEE. The CDR3 spans 13 residues. The CDR3 coding sequence is TGTGCCAGCAGCGTAGACAGGGACACTGAAGCTTTCTTT. As protein: CASSVDRDTEAFF.

This clonotype was picked up a small number of times. V usage is TRBV6-5 and J usage is TRBJ2-7; D perhaps matches TRBD1 (6 bases). CDR1 and CDR2 (germline): MNHEY, SVGAGI. The CDR3 is made up of 15 amino acids. The germline V and J ends were trimmed by 4 bases and 1 base, with 14 bases remaining between them. The CDR3, as DNA: TGTGCCAGCAGTTTAGACAGGTTTGGATCCTACGAGCAGTACTTC. This gives the protein CASSLDRFGSYEQYF.

The chain combines TRBV7-2 with TRBJ1-6; 7 bases agree with TRBD1. V trimming: 5 bases; J trimming: 7 bases; junction bases outside the gene matches: 11. CDR1 is SGHTA, CDR2 FQGNSA, per germline. This CDR3 comprises 16 residues. CDR3 sequence reads: CASSLTIDRANSPLHF. CDR3 nucleotides: TGTGCCAGCAGCCTAACCATCGACAGGGCCAATTCACCCCTCCACTTT.

The J gene is TRBJ1-2, the V gene TRBV4-1, with 7 bases matching TRBD1. The CDR3 is made up of 17 amino acids. The V segment lost 4 bases and the J segment 2 bases; nucleotides outside the gene matches: 13. Germline V gene data show CDR1 as MGHRA and CDR2 as YSYEKL. The CDR3 loop is CASSLRPEGGQNYGYTF. In DNA, the CDR3 is TGCGCCAGCAGCCTCCGCCCTGAGGGGGGACAGAACTATGGCTACACCTTC.

There are a few counts of this clonotype. The chain recombines TRBV20-1 with TRBJ1-2, with D possibly being TRBD1 (6 bases). CDR3 length: 13 residues. Germline lookup yields CDR1 DFQATT and CDR2 SNEGSKA (reference sequence). Trimming removed 5 bases at V and 8 bases at J, with 18 bases between. DNA of the CDR3: TGCAGTGCTTCCGGGACACTTTTGGGGGGCTACACCTTC. Its protein product is CSASGTLLGGYTF.

The chain links TRBV4-2 to TRBJ1-1; no clear D gene. The length of the CDR3 is 15 residues. The V end was cut by 3 bases, the J end by 4 bases, with 15 bases between. Germline V CDR1 and CDR2: LGHNA, YNFKEQ. The CDR3 DNA reads TGTGCCAGCAGCCAGCCGGCCCAAGAGGGCACTGAAGCTTTCTTT. Translating gives CASSQPAQEGTEAFF.

This clonotype showed up just a few times. The genes are TRBV5-1 and TRBJ2-7, with a possible D match to TRBD2 (5 bases). CDR3 size: 13 residues. Germline CDR1 and CDR2: SGHRS and YFSETQ. The V end was cut by 1 base, the J end by 6 bases, with 11 bases between. The CDR3 DNA sequence: TGCGCCAGCAGCTTGACGGGGTTGGGCGAGCAGTACTTC. Protein: CASSLTGLGEQYF.

This clonotype was seen a handful of times. The rearrangement links TRBV2 to TRBJ1-2; TRBD1 matches 7 bases. V was pared by 8 bases and J by 8 bases, with 14 bases of the junction left unmatched. Germline V gene sequence: CDR1 SNHLY, CDR2 FYNNEI. This CDR3 spans 14 amino acids. Here the CDR3 DNA reads TGTGCCAGCGGGGGACAGACCGGGTCAGGGGGCTACACCTTC. As protein: CASGGQTGSGGYTF.

The V and J genes are TRBV20-1 and TRBJ2-5; D tentatively fits TRBD1 or TRBD2 (5 bases each). Germline CDR1 DFQATT, CDR2 SNEGSKA (reference sequence). The CDR3 loop spans 14 amino acids. Deletions cut 3 bases from V and 5 bases from J, with 16 bases between. CDR3 sequence: CSASHGTEGETQYF. The DNA of the CDR3 is TGCAGTGCTAGCCATGGCACTGAGGGGGAGACCCAGTACTTC.

This clonotype was observed a few times. This chain uses TRBV29-1 with TRBJ1-2, with D possibly TRBD1 on 5 matching bases. The V gene's germline CDR1 is SQVTM and CDR2 ANQGSEA. V dropped 4 bases and J dropped 3 bases, with 6 bases sitting between them. This CDR3 region has 11 residues. CDR3: CSVAGHYGYTF. In DNA, the CDR3 is TGCAGCGTTGCAGGGCACTATGGCTACACCTTC.

This chain links TRBV7-3 with TRBJ2-1; TRBD2 agrees at 8 bases. J lost 7 bases, V lost 5 bases, and 7 bases had no gene match. Germline V gene data show CDR1 as SGHTA and CDR2 as FQGTGA. The CDR3 consists of 14 residues. This CDR3 is CASSPGLVVNEQFF. As DNA, the CDR3 is TGTGCCAGCAGCCCGGGACTAGTTGTAAATGAGCAGTTCTTC.

This chain connects TRBV4-1 to TRBJ1-1; the D is unclear. The V end lost 0 bases, the J end lost 5 bases, and 4 bases lay between the germline ends. The CDR3 is made up of 12 amino acids. CDR1 and CDR2 (germline): MGHRA, YSYEKL. The CDR3 DNA follows: TGCGCCAGCAGCCAAGAGGTAACTGAAGCTTTCTTT. Encoded protein: CASSQEVTEAFF.

This clonotype has a count of ten or more. A much larger clone sits a single nucleotide away, making a read error possible. Because the CDR3's place on the DNA is in doubt, the DNA is left out and the CDR3 is given as listed by TCRdb. This chain connects TRBV20-1 to TRBJ1-6; TRBD1 reflects the table's D call only, with no check against the DNA. The CDR3 has 15 residues if both end residues are counted. CDR1 and CDR2 from the germline V gene are DFQATT and SNEGSKA (reference sequence). CDR3: CSARDVGSGNSPPHF.

This clonotype appeared a few times. This chain connects TRBV6-2 or TRBV6-3 to TRBJ1-1; D is ambiguous. The V end lost 6 bases, the J end lost 2 bases, and 7 bases lay between the germline ends. This CDR3 contains 12 residues. The germline V gene has CDR1 MNHEY and CDR2 SVGEGT. CDR3 DNA sequence: TGTGCCAGCAGACACCGTAACACTGAAGCTTTCTTT. This codes for CASRHRNTEAFF.

This clonotype was counted only a few times. V usage is TRBV2 and J usage is TRBJ2-1; D gene unclear. The ends were cut back, 1 base at V and 7 bases at J, with 11 bases in the middle. Germline V gene sequence: CDR1 SNHLY, CDR2 FYNNEI. The CDR3 runs 14 residues. Written as DNA, the CDR3 is TGTGCCAGCAGTGAAGAGTACCCAGCGAATGAGCAGTTCTTC. This codes for CASSEEYPANEQFF.

This clonotype was recorded a few times. The chain joins TRBV4-1 to TRBJ2-3; the D is unclear. V lost 4 bases to trimming and J lost 4 bases, with 15 bases between them. The V gene's germline CDR1 is MGHRA and CDR2 YSYEKL. CDR3 length: 15 amino acids. The chain's CDR3 is CASSLIGILADTQYF. For the CDR3, the DNA is TGCGCCAGCAGCCTCATTGGTATTTTGGCAGATACGCAGTATTTT.

The table lists this clonotype with a few counts. The chain carries TRBV4-2 and TRBJ2-5, with D possibly called TRBD1 or TRBD2 (5 bases each). The V and J ends lost 3 bases and 1 base respectively, with 15 bases between them. CDR1 LGHNA and CDR2 YNFKEQ come from the germline V gene. The CDR3 length is 16 residues. CDR3 region: CASSHLGPGAQETQYF. CDR3 coding DNA: TGTGCCAGCAGCCATCTCGGACCCGGGGCCCAAGAGACCCAGTACTTC.

This chain links TRBV28 with TRBJ1-2, with 9 bases that match TRBD1. Trimming at V came to 6 bases and at J to 4 bases, leaving 9 bases not matched to a gene. Per germline, CDR1 MDHEN and CDR2 SYDVKM. This CDR3 comprises 15 residues. CDR3 residues: CASSPVGQGVYGYTF. The CDR3 region has the DNA TGTGCCAGCAGCCCAGTGGGACAGGGTGTCTATGGCTACACCTTC.

The chain is built from TRBV6-5 and TRBJ1-2, with a tentative D call TRBD1 (5 bases). Germline values: CDR1 MNHEY, CDR2 SVGAGI. The V gene lost 5 bases and the J gene lost 4 bases, with 11 bases spanning the gap. The CDR3 is 13 residues long. For the CDR3, the DNA is TGTGCCAGCAGTCGGACACGGATCTATGGCTACACCTTC. Its translation is CASSRTRIYGYTF.

In its sample, this clonotype was seen a few times. J is TRBJ2-5 and V is TRBV29-1; D uncertain. The CDR3 runs to 12 residues. Germline lookup yields CDR1 SQVTM and CDR2 ANQGSEA. Trimming cost V 6 bases and J 3 bases, with 11 bases left between them. The CDR3 region is CSVPHIEETQYF. CDR3 DNA: TGCAGCGTCCCCCATATAGAAGAGACCCAGTACTTC.

Comments on this clonotype: Given a much more abundant clone one base away, this may be a read error. The chain employs TRBV12-3 or TRBV12-4 and TRBJ1-2; 7 bases are a match to TRBD1. J was trimmed by 3 bases and V by 0 bases; bases with no gene match: 4. The length of the CDR3 is 15 residues. The DNA for the CDR3 is TGTGCCAGCAGTTTAGCGGGGACAGCGGACTATGGCTACACCTTC. It specifies CASSLAGTADYGYTF.

This clonotype was found a few times. CDR3 region: CASSAGTGNTGELFF. The CDR3 DNA follows: TGTGCCAGCAGTGCCGGGACAGGGAACACCGGGGAGCTGTTTTTT. The chain employs TRBV12-3 or TRBV12-4 and TRBJ2-2; 8 positions match TRBD1. The V gene end was trimmed by 5 bases and the J gene end by 1 base; junction bases not matched to a gene: 3. The CDR3 extends over 15 amino acids.

This clonotype came up a few times. J is TRBJ2-1 and V is TRBV11-2, with 8 bases lining up with TRBD1. This CDR3 contains 12 residues. Per germline, CDR1 SGHAT and CDR2 FQNNGV. V was clipped by 8 bases and J by 9 bases; unmatched bases: 6. As DNA, the CDR3 is TGTGCCAGCGGAAAGACAGGGGCTGAGCAGTTCTTC. Residues: CASGKTGAEQFF.

This clonotype has just a few counts. The chain's CDR3 is CASTDDTYEQYF. DNA for the CDR3: TGTGCCAGCACGGACGATACCTACGAGCAGTACTTC. V is TRBV6-5 and J is TRBJ2-7; D gene uncertain. CDR3 length: 12 amino acids. Trimming took 7 bases from V and 2 from J, leaving 9 bases between them. From germline, CDR1 is MNHEY and CDR2 SVGAGI.

The chain combines TRBV7-2 with TRBJ2-2, with 9 bases that match TRBD1. V lost 3 bases, J lost 0 bases, and 8 bases stayed unmatched. Germline CDR1 and CDR2: SGHTA and FQGNSA. The length of the CDR3 is 18 residues. CDR3 residues: CASSFSYTGGSNTGELFF. CDR3 nucleotide sequence: TGTGCCAGCAGCTTTTCTTATACAGGGGGCTCGAACACCGGGGAGCTGTTTTTT.